This is a list of T cell receptor beta chains from one sample in a study of shared clonotypes between healthy human individuals. Sequencing used immunoSEQ multiplex PCR; TCRdb keeps in-frame clones, though not all of them. The sample lists 1.5 million to 1.9 million clones; approximately 98% were seen once. Source material: naive CD4+ T cells sorted from blood. The receptors originated from a young man in good health. CDR3s leave out the opening cysteine and the closing phenylalanine or tryptophan. Not all rows give a size; the values are once, few, many and, for expanded clones, a class.

clone size: NA
J gene: TRBJ1-1
V gene: TRBV28
CDR3 protein: ASSQGGKTEAF

clone size: NA
J gene: TRBJ2-7
V gene: TRBV6-1
CDR3 protein: ASSAHLTSFSSYEQY

clone size: NA
J gene: TRBJ1-1
V gene: TRBV4-1
CDR3 protein: ASSQDPGSRRAF

clone size: NA
J gene: TRBJ2-3
V gene: TRBV9
CDR3 protein: ASSLSPGSTDTQY

clone size: NA
J gene: TRBJ2-3
V gene: TRBV27
CDR3 protein: ASRPQERKPTDTQY

clone size: NA
J gene: TRBJ2-3
V gene: TRBV19
CDR3 protein: ASSRKANTDTQY

clone size: once
J gene: TRBJ2-7
V gene: TRBV7-8
CDR3 protein: ASSLVRAYEQY

clone size: NA
J gene: TRBJ1-1
V gene: TRBV5-1
CDR3 protein: ASSLLDSHTEAF

clone size: NA
J gene: TRBJ2-7
V gene: TRBV19
CDR3 protein: ASSITSGSIEQY

clone size: NA
J gene: TRBJ1-5
V gene: TRBV2
CDR3 protein: ASSEALFSNQPQH

clone size: NA
J gene: TRBJ2-7
V gene: TRBV27
CDR3 protein: ASSFLTSGNSSYEQY

clone size: NA
J gene: TRBJ2-3
V gene: TRBV10-1
CDR3 protein: ASSSDRVRTDTQY

clone size: NA
J gene: TRBJ2-3
V gene: TRBV5-4
CDR3 protein: ASSRPTSGVVADTQY

clone size: NA
J gene: TRBJ2-2
V gene: TRBV28
CDR3 protein: ASRSGQVTGELF

clone size: NA
J gene: TRBJ2-7
V gene: TRBV7-9
CDR3 protein: ASTFGGTHEQY

clone size: NA
J gene: TRBJ2-1
V gene: TRBV7-9
CDR3 protein: ASRPKVGTSGINEQF

clone size: NA
J gene: TRBJ2-1
V gene: TRBV4-1
CDR3 protein: ASSQVGLPNNEQF

clone size: NA
J gene: TRBJ2-3
V gene: TRBV5-4
CDR3 protein: ASSPPGLAESTDTQY

clone size: NA
J gene: TRBJ2-7
V gene: TRBV5-1
CDR3 protein: ASSATGTGAYEQY

clone size: NA
J gene: TRBJ1-5
V gene: TRBV2
CDR3 protein: ASSGGARSQPQH

clone size: NA
J gene: TRBJ2-1
V gene: TRBV4-3
CDR3 protein: ASSQVLGYNEQF

clone size: NA
J gene: TRBJ1-1
V gene: TRBV18
CDR3 protein: ASSPAGDTEAF

clone size: NA
J gene: TRBJ2-7
V gene: TRBV6-6
CDR3 protein: ASSSPWGQGAFEQY

clone size: NA
J gene: TRBJ1-5
V gene: TRBV29-1
CDR3 protein: SVQSTGDQPQH

clone size: NA
J gene: TRBJ2-1
V gene: TRBV18
CDR3 protein: ASSPRQGIDNEQF

clone size: NA
J gene: TRBJ2-7
V gene: TRBV28
CDR3 protein: ASSRERLRSYEQY

clone size: NA
J gene: TRBJ2-7
V gene: TRBV29-1
CDR3 protein: SVELGTGGYEQY

clone size: NA
J gene: TRBJ2-3
V gene: TRBV29-1
CDR3 protein: SGLMGQGSTDTQY

clone size: NA
J gene: TRBJ2-2
V gene: TRBV5-5
CDR3 protein: ASSRDPGDTGELF

clone size: NA
J gene: TRBJ2-3
V gene: TRBV9
CDR3 protein: ASSVTSGGDTQY

clone size: NA
J gene: TRBJ2-1
V gene: TRBV6-7
CDR3 protein: ASSAANNEQF

clone size: NA
J gene: TRBJ2-5
V gene: TRBV15
CDR3 protein: ATSGLERETQY

clone size: NA
J gene: TRBJ1-1
V gene: TRBV5-5
CDR3 protein: ASSREQRNTEAF

clone size: once
J gene: TRBJ2-7
V gene: TRBV5-1
CDR3 protein: ASSLIAGLGYEQY

clone size: NA
J gene: TRBJ1-5
V gene: TRBV28
CDR3 protein: ASSPPGDSNQPQH

clone size: NA
J gene: TRBJ2-2
V gene: TRBV2
CDR3 protein: ASGEPNTGELF

clone size: NA
J gene: TRBJ2-5
V gene: TRBV19
CDR3 protein: ASRLAGGETQY

clone size: once
J gene: TRBJ2-2
V gene: TRBV28
CDR3 protein: AIARMNTGELF

clone size: NA
J gene: TRBJ1-5
V gene: TRBV21-1
CDR3 protein: ASSKVRGQGQQPQH

clone size: NA
J gene: TRBJ1-4
V gene: TRBV7-8
CDR3 protein: ASRRRQGATNEKLF